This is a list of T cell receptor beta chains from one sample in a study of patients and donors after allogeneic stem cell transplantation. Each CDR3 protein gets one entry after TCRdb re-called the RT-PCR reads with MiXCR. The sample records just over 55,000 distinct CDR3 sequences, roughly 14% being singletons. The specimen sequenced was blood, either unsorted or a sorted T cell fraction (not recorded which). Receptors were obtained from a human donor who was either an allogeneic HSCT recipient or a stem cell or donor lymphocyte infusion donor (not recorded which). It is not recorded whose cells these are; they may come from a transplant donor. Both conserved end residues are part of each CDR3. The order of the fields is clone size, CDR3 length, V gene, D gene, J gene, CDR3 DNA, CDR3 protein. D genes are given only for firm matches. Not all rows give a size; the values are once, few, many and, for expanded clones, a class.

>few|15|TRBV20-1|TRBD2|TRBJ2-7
TGCAGTGCTAGAGATCACGAGCGGGAGGGTTACGAGCAGTACTTC
CSARDHEREGYEQYF
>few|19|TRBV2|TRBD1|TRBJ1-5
TGTGCCAGCAGTGATATGGACAGGGGGCTGAGGTATAGCAATCAGCCCCAGCATTTT
CASSDMDRGLRYSNQPQHF
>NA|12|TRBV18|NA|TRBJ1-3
TGTGCCAGCTCCGAAGAAGGGAACACCATATATTTT
CASSEEGNTIYF
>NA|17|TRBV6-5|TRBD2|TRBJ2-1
TGTGCCAGCAGTTACTCGCTACTAGCGGGGCAATACAATGAGCAGTTCTTC
CASSYSLLAGQYNEQFF
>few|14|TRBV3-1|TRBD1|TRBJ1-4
TGTGCCAGCAGCCCCTCAGGGGGGGTGGAAAAACTGTTTTTT
CASSPSGGVEKLFF
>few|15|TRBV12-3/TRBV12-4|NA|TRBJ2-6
TGTGCCAGCCCCCCCGACGGTATTGGGGCCAACGTCCTGACTTTC
CASPPDGIGANVLTF
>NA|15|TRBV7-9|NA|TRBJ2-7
TGTGCCAGCAGCCCCCCAGGACCGTACAGCGACGAGCAGTACTTC
CASSPPGPYSDEQYF
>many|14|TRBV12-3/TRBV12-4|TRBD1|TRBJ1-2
TGTGCCAGCAGTTTTACAAGGGACAGCTATGGCTACACCTTC
CASSFTRDSYGYTF
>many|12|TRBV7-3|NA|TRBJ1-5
TGTGCCAGCAGCTTAACGCACCATATGTGGCATTTT
CASSLTHHMWHF
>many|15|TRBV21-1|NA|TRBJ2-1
TGTGCCAGCAGCAAAGGCGGGCAGCGGTACAATGAGCAGTTCTTC
CASSKGGQRYNEQFF
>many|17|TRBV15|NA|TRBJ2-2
TGTGCCACCAGCAGAGTTACCCCGACTGAGAACACCGGGGAGCTGTTTTTT
CATSRVTPTENTGELFF
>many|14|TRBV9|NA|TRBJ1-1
TGTGCCAGCAGCGCCGGGACGGAGAACACTGAAGCTTTCTTT
CASSAGTENTEAFF
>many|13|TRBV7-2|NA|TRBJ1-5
TGTGCCAGCAGCTTAGGGGTGGATCAGCCCCAGCATTTT
CASSLGVDQPQHF
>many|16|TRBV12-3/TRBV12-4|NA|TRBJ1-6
TGTGCCAGCAGCCCTGATGATGGACAGTATAATTCACCCCTCCACTTT
CASSPDDGQYNSPLHF
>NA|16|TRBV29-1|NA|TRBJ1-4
TGCAGCGTTGTCTCCTGGTCACCTCAATCACCGGGGAAACTGTTTTTT
CSVVSWSPQSPGKLFF
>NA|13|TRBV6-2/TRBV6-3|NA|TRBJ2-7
TGTGCCAGCCGTAGCGGAGGGACCTACGAGCAGTACTTC
CASRSGGTYEQYF
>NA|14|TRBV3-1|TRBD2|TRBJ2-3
TGTGCCAGCAGAGGGACTAGCGGGAGCTATACGCAGTATTTT
CASRGTSGSYTQYF
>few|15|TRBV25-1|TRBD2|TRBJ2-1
TGTGCCAGCAGAACTAGCGGGAGAGGGAACAATGAGCAGTTCTTC
CASRTSGRGNNEQFF